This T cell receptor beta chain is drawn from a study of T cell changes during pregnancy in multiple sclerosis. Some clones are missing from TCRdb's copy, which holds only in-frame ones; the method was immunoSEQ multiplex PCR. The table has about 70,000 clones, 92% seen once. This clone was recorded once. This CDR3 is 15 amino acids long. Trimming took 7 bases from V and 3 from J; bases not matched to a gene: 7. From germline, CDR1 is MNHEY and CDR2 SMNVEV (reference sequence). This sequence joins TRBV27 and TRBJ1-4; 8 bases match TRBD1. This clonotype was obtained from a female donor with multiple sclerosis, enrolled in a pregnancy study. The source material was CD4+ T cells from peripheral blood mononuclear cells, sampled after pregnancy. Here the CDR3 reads CASKRTGPANEKLFF. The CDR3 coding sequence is TGTGCCAGCAAAAGGACAGGGCCTGCTAATGAAAAACTGTTTTTT.